The sequence of this TCR beta chain was determined in a study of cytomegalovirus exposure and HLA in healthy donors. The PCR made use of 60 Vbeta and 13 Jbeta primers. Profiled with immunoSEQ multiplex PCR; TCRdb holds only in-frame clones, not every one. The sample records 120,000 or so clones, over 75% being singletons. Germline loops: CDR1 KGHSH, CDR2 LQKENI. V shed 3 bases and J shed 0 bases, with 11 bases lying between them. There are 15 residues in the CDR3. The receptor comes from a woman between 18 and 29 years old in good health and CMV-seronegative. The sample comprised PBMCs. The rearrangement joins TRBV18 to TRBJ1-1; D ambiguous. The CDR3 coding sequence is TGTGCCAGCTCACCTACGGGGTCCATGAACACTGAAGCTTTCTTT. It specifies CASSPTGSMNTEAFF.